The sequence of this T cell receptor beta chain was determined in a study of blood T cell repertoires in COVID-19. Produced via immunoSEQ multiplex PCR; TCRdb's table is partial and in-frame only. The sample has about 240,000 clones, about 80% seen once. This CDR3 is 14 amino acids long. Trimming took off 8 bases at V and 5 bases at J, with 18 bases between the two ends. Germline CDR1 and CDR2: LGHDT and YNNKEL (reference sequence). Material: peripheral blood. This chain links TRBV3-1 (or the pseudogene TRBV3-2) with TRBJ2-5, with D possibly matching TRBD2 (6 bases). This TCR came from a man in his thirties or forties who had recovered from COVID-19. The CDR3 sequence: CASALGPAGETQYF. The CDR3 nucleotides read TGTGCCAGCGCCCTAGGACCCGCGGGGGAGACCCAGTACTTC.